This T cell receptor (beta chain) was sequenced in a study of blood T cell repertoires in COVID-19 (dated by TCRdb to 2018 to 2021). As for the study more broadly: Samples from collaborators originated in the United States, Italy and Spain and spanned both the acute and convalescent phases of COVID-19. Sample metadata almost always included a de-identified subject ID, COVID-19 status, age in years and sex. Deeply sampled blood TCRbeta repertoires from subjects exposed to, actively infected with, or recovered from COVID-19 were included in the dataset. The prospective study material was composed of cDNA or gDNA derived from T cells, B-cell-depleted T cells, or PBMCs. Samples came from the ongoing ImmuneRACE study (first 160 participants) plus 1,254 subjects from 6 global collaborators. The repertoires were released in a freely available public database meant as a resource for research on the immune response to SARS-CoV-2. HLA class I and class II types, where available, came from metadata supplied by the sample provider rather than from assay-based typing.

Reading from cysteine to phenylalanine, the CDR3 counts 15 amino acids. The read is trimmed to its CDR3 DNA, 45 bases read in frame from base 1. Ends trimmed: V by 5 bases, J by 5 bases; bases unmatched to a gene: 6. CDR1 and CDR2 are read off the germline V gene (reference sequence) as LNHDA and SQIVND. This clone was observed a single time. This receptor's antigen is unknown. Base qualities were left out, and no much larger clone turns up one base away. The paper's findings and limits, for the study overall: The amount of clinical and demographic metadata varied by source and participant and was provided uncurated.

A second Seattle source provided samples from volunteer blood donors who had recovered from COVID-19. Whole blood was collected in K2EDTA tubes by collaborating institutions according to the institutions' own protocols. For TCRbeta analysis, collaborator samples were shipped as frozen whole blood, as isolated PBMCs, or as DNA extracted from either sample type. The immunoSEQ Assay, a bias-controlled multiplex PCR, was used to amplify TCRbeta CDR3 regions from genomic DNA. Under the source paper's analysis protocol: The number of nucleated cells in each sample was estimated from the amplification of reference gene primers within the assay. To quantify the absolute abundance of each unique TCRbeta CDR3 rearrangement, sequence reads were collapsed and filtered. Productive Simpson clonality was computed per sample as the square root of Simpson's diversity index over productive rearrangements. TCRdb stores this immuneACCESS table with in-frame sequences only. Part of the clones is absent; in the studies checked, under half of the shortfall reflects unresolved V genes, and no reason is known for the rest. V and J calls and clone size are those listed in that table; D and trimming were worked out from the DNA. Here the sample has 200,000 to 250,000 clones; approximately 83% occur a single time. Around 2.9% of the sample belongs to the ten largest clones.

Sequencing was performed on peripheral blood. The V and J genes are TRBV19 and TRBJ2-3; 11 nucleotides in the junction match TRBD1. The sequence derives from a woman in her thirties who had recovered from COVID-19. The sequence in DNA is TGTGCCAGTAGTCCAGGACAGGGGGCGGGAGATACGCAGTATTTT. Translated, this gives CASSPGQGAGDTQYF.